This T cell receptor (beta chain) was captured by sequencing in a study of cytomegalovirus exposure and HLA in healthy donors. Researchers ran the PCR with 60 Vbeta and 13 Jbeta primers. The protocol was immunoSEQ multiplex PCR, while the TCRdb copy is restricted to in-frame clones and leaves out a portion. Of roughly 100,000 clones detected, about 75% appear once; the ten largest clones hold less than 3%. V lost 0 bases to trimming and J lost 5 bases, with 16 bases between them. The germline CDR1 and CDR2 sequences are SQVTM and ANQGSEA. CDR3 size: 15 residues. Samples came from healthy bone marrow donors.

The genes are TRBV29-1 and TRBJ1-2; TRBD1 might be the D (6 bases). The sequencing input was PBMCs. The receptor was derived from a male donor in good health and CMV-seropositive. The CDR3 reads CSVEDLTGRKYGYTF. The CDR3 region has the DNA TGCAGCGTTGAAGATCTAACAGGGCGTAAATATGGCTACACCTTC. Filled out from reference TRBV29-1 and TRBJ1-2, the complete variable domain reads SAVISQKPSRDICQRGTSLTIQCQVDSQVTMMFWYRQQPGQSLTLIATANQGSEATYESGFVIDKFPISRPNLTFSTLTVSNMSPEDSSIYLCSVEDLTGRKYGYTFGSGTRLTVV.